Listed below are T cell receptor beta chains from one sample, sequenced in a study of OX40 agonist ivuxolimab in advanced cancers. TCRdb keeps only in-frame clones here, not all; method: immunoSEQ multiplex PCR. The data show 65,000 or so clones, with roughly 80% seen just once and around 5% held by the top ten. This specimen consisted of CD4+ or CD8+ T cells sorted from blood, obtained in a trial of the OX40 agonist ivuxolimab. The origin of the receptors is an adult with an advanced solid tumor such as melanoma, head and neck, liver or kidney cancer. CDR3s include the opening cysteine and the closing phenylalanine or tryptophan. D genes are given only for firm matches. Clone size is given for some rows only: seen once, a few or many times, or a class if the clone is expanded.

>-|TRBD2|TRBV7-3|TRBJ2-1
CASSQAGTSGAYNEQFF
TGTGCCAGCAGCCAGGCGGGTACTAGCGGAGCGTACAATGAGCAGTTCTTC
>few|TRBD2|TRBV27|TRBJ2-7
CASSLAAYYEQYF
TGTGCCAGCTCCCTAGCGGCTTACTACGAGCAGTACTTC
>-|-|TRBV6-5|TRBJ1-2
CASSYSTGELPMGYTF
TGTGCCAGCAGTTACTCGACAGGCGAACTCCCTATGGGCTACACCTTC
>-|TRBD2|TRBV7-9|TRBJ2-7
CASSLVPTSGGRYEQYF
TGTGCCAGCAGCTTAGTCCCGACTAGCGGGGGGCGCTACGAGCAGTACTTC
>-|TRBD2|TRBV15|TRBJ2-7
CATSRDRLAGAVYEQYF
TGTGCCACCAGCAGAGATCGGTTAGCGGGGGCCGTCTACGAGCAGTACTTC
>-|-|TRBV2|TRBJ1-5
CASSVIPREPLPQHF
TGTGCCAGCAGCGTAATTCCCAGAGAGCCTCTGCCCCAGCATTTT
>-|TRBD2|TRBV29-1|TRBJ2-1
CSSKRELNNEQFF
TGCAGCAGTAAGCGGGAGCTCAACAATGAGCAGTTCTTC
>medium-sized|-|TRBV29-1|TRBJ1-1
CSATRVNTEAFF
TGCAGCGCCACGAGGGTCAACACTGAAGCTTTCTTT
>few|-|TRBV19|TRBJ1-1
CASSGAVEAFF
TGTGCCAGTAGTGGGGCAGTTGAAGCTTTCTTT
>-|-|TRBV6-1|TRBJ1-5
CASILANERNQPQHF
TGTGCCAGCATTCTGGCAAATGAACGCAATCAGCCCCAGCATTTT
>-|-|TRBV7-2|TRBJ1-1
CASSLVAGIDTEAFF
TGTGCCAGCAGCTTAGTAGCAGGTATTGACACTGAAGCTTTCTTT
>-|-|TRBV10-3|TRBJ2-1
CTSARKGEYNEQFF
TGTACCTCAGCTCGAAAAGGGGAATACAATGAGCAGTTCTTC
>-|TRBD1|TRBV7-2|TRBJ2-5
CASSKGQGATTGQETQYF
TGTGCCAGCAGCAAGGGACAGGGGGCGACTACCGGGCAAGAGACCCAGTACTTC
>medium-sized|-|TRBV19|TRBJ2-3
CASSVGSQTADTQYF
TGTGCCAGTAGTGTAGGGAGTCAAACCGCCGATACGCAGTATTTT
>-|-|TRBV5-1|TRBJ1-3
CASSLLGQNSGNTIYF
TGCGCCAGCAGCTTGCTTGGACAGAACTCTGGAAACACCATATATTTT
>-|-|TRBV6-5|TRBJ1-5
CASNPGLYNQPQHF
TGTGCCAGCAACCCGGGCCTATACAATCAGCCCCAGCATTTT
>-|-|TRBV5-1|TRBJ2-1
CASSLVEGSYDEQFF
TGCGCCAGCAGCTTAGTTGAGGGGTCATACGATGAGCAGTTCTTC
>-|-|TRBV7-3|TRBJ2-1
CASSLKADNEQFF
TGTGCCAGCAGCTTAAAGGCAGACAATGAGCAGTTCTTC
>-|TRBD2|TRBV4-1|TRBJ2-4
CASSHGAAGEVKNIQYF
TGCGCCAGCAGCCATGGGGCAGCGGGAGAGGTCAAAAACATTCAGTACTTC
>-|-|TRBV5-1|TRBJ2-4
CASSFPETGKNIQYF
TGCGCCAGCAGCTTCCCCGAGACAGGCAAAAACATTCAGTACTTC
>-|-|TRBV25-1|TRBJ1-1
CASSDLTGGMNTEAFF
TGTGCCAGCAGTGATTTGACAGGAGGCATGAACACTGAAGCTTTCTTT
>-|-|TRBV19|TRBJ1-6
CASSIQGPEATYNSPLHF
TGTGCCAGTAGTATCCAGGGGCCGGAGGCGACCTACAATTCACCCCTCCACTTT